The 10 T cell receptor beta chains below all came from one sample that was sequenced in a study of cytomegalovirus exposure and HLA in healthy donors. The PCR had 60 Vbeta and 13 Jbeta primers. Assay used: immunoSEQ multiplex PCR; TCRdb lists only in-frame clones, some missing. This table has about 140,000 clones, around 72% appearing once. The sequencing input was PBMCs. The receptors derive from a woman in her thirties or forties in good health and CMV-seronegative.

The gene calls are TRBV5-6 and TRBJ2-3; 11 bases align to TRBD2. The CDR3 runs 17 residues. The V segment lost 1 base and the J segment 4 bases; nucleotides outside the gene matches: 8. Germline V gene sequence: CDR1 SGHDT, CDR2 YYEEEE. Here the CDR3 DNA reads TGTGCCAGCAGCTTGCCACCCTTAGCGGGGGGGCCAGATACGCAGTATTTT. It translates to CASSLPPLAGGPDTQYF.

The genes are TRBV5-6 and TRBJ1-1; 9 bases map to TRBD1. The germline V gene has CDR1 SGHDT and CDR2 YYEEEE. This CDR3 spans 13 amino acids. V gave up 3 bases and J gave up 8 bases; unmatched junction bases: 5. As DNA, the CDR3 is TGTGCCAGCAGCTCCGGGACAGGGCCCGAAGCTTTCTTT. This encodes CASSSGTGPEAFF.

This clone appeared once. This chain uses TRBV11-2 with TRBJ1-4; 7 positions match TRBD1. The CDR3 is made up of 12 amino acids. V dropped 4 bases and J dropped 12; count of bases not matched to a gene: 5. CDR1 and CDR2 (germline): SGHAT, FQNNGV. For the CDR3, the DNA is TGTGCCAGCAGCTCGACAGGGATAGAACTGTTTTTT. This gives the protein CASSSTGIELFF.

This clone was picked up a small number of times. The chain couples TRBV6-6 to TRBJ1-1; no clear D. Germline CDR1 is MNHNY and CDR2 is SVGAGI (reference sequence). The V end was cut by 3 bases, the J end by 6 bases, with 5 bases between. There are 11 residues in the CDR3. As DNA, the CDR3 is TGTGCCAGCAGTTATACAGCTGAAGCTTTCTTT. Translating gives CASSYTAEAFF.

The V and J genes are TRBV6-5 and TRBJ1-5; possible D gene TRBD1, 5 bases. Germline CDR1 reads MNHEY; CDR2 reads SVGAGI. The V and J ends lost 6 bases and 6 bases respectively, with 9 bases between them. The CDR3 is 12 amino acids. The CDR3 DNA follows: TGTGCCAGCAGGACAGCGGGTCAGCCCCAGCATTTT. Translating gives CASRTAGQPQHF.

V gene TRBV7-8 combines with J gene TRBJ1-3; weak D call: TRBD1 (6 bases). In germline, CDR1 is SGHVS, CDR2 FQNEAQ. Trimming removed 6 bases at V and 4 bases at J, with 13 bases between. The CDR3 loop spans 14 amino acids. CDR3 amino acids: CASSSPGQGNTIYF. For the CDR3, the DNA is TGTGCCAGCAGTTCGCCGGGACAAGGAAACACCATATATTTT.

For this clone: Germline and junction disagree at one end, which may indicate a read error. The chain recombines TRBV7-9 with TRBJ2-5; D might be TRBD1 (7 bases). Germline V lookup: CDR1 SEHNR, CDR2 FQNEAQ (reference sequence). The CDR3 is 16 residues long. CDR3 nucleotides: TGTTCCAGCAGCACAGGGGACGGGGGTACCAAAGAGACCCAGTACTTC. This codes for CSSSTGDGGTKETQYF.

In its sample, this clone was seen once. J is TRBJ2-7 and V is TRBV6-1; possible D gene TRBD2, 5 bases. This CDR3 comprises 14 residues. Germline-derived CDR1 and CDR2 are MNHNS and SASEGT. The V end lost 2 bases, the J end lost 4 bases, and 12 bases lay between the germline ends. The CDR3 sequence is CASSESGSGYEQYV. For the CDR3, the DNA is TGTGCCAGCAGTGAATCTGGGAGCGGTTACGAGCAGTACGTC.

CDR3 residues: CASSSGTGTGFFGYTF. The CDR3 coding sequence is TGTGCCAGCAGCTCCGGGACAGGGACGGGATTTTTTGGCTACACCTTC. This chain connects TRBV5-6 to TRBJ1-2; 9 nucleotides line up with TRBD1. Germline V lookup: CDR1 SGHDT, CDR2 YYEEEE. With V trimmed by 3 bases and J by 7 bases, 13 bases remained unmatched. The CDR3 has 16 amino acids.

The sample holds a few counts of this clone. The chain uses TRBV11-2 and TRBJ2-3, with 10 bases matching TRBD2. This CDR3 spans 18 amino acids. The junction had 16 bases not matched to a gene; V was cut back by 6 bases and J by 4 bases. Germline CDR1 SGHAT, CDR2 FQNNGV. CDR3 residues: CASRSKRGGLVFADTQYF. CDR3 in DNA: TGTGCCAGCAGGTCCAAGCGGGGGGGCCTTGTTTTCGCAGATACGCAGTATTTT.